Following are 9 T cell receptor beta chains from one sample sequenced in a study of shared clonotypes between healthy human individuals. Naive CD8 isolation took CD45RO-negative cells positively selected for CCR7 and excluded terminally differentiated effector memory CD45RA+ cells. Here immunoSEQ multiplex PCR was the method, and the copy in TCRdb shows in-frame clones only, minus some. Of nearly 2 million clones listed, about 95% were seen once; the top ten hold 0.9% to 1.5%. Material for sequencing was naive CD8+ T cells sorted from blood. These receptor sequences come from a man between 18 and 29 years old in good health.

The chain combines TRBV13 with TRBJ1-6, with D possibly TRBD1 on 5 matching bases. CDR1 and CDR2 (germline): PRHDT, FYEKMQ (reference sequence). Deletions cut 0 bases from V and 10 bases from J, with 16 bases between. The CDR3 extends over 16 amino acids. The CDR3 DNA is TGTGCCAGCAGCTTAGGAGTAACCCTAGGGGAATCACCCCTCCACTTT. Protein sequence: CASSLGVTLGESPLHF.

The chain's CDR3 is CASSLAMSGSEFGQPQHF. CDR3 DNA: TGTGCCAGCAGCTTAGCGATGTCAGGGTCAGAGTTCGGGCAGCCCCAGCATTTT. The gene calls are TRBV7-8 and TRBJ1-5; TRBD1 might be the D (5 bases). The CDR3 totals 18 residues. In germline, CDR1 is SGHVS, CDR2 FQNEAQ. Between the trimmed V and J ends, which lost 0 bases and 7 bases, there was a span of 22 bases. Complete variable domain (other parts from reference TRBV7-8 and TRBJ1-5): GAGVSQSPRYKVAKRGQDVALRCDPISGHVSLFWYQQALGQGPEFLTYFQNEAQLDKSGLPSDRFFAERPEGSVSTLKIQRTQQEDSAVYLCASSLAMSGSEFGQPQHFGDGTRLSIL.

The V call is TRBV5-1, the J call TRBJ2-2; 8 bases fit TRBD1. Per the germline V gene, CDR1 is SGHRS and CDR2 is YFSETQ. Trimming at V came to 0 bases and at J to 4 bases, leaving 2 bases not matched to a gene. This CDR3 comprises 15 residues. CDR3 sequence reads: CASSLVQGATGELFF. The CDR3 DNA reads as TGCGCCAGCAGCTTGGTCCAGGGGGCCACCGGGGAGCTGTTTTTT.

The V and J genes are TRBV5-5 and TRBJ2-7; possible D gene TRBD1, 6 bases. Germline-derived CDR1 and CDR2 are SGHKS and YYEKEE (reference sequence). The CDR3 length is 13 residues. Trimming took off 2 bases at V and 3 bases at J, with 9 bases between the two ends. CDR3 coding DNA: TGTGCCAGCAGCTTCGTGACAGGCTACGAGCAGTACTTC. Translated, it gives CASSFVTGYEQYF.

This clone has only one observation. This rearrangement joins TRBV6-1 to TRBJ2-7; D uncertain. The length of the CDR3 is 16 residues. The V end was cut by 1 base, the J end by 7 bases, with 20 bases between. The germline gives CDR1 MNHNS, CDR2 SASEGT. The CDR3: CASSEVQGSASLEQYF. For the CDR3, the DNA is TGTGCCAGCAGTGAAGTTCAAGGGTCCGCAAGCTTGGAGCAGTACTTC.

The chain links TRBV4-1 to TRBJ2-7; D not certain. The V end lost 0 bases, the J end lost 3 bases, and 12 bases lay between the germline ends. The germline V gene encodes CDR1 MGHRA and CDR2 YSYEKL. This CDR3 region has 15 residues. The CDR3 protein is CASSQEPRIDYEQYF. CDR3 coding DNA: TGCGCCAGCAGCCAAGAGCCCCGTATCGACTACGAGCAGTACTTC.

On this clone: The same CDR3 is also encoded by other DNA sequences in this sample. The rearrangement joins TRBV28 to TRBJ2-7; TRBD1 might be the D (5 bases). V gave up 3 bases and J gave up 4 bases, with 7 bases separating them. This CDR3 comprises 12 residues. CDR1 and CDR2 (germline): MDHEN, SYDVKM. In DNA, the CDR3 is TGTGCCAGCAGTTTTTCAGGGTACGAGCAGTACTTC. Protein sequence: CASSFSGYEQYF. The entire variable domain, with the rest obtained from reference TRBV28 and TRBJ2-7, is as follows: DVKVTQSSRYLVKRTGEKVFLECVQDMDHENMFWYRQDPGLGLRLIYFSYDVKMKEKGDIPEGYSVSREKKERFSLILESASTNQTSMYLCASSFSGYEQYFGPGTRLTVT.

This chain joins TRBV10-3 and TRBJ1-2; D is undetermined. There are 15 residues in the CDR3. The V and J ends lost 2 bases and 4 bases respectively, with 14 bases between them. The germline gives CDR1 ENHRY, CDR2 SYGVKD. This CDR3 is CAISEGGLLGYGYTF. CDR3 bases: TGTGCCATCAGTGAGGGCGGTTTATTAGGCTATGGCTACACCTTC.

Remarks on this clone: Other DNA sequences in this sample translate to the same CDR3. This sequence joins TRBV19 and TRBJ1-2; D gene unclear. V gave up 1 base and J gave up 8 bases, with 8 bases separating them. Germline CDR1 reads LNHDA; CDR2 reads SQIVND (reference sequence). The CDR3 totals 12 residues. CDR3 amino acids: CASSIGGTGYTF. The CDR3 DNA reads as TGTGCCAGTAGTATAGGCGGTACGGGCTACACCTTC.